The next 21 T cell receptor beta chains were all read from a single sample in a study of cytotoxic CD8 clonotypes in ibrutinib-treated CLL (dated by TCRdb to the early 2020s). Reading the label with the study, this specimen's time point is: progressive disease on ibrutinib. Libraries came from the immunoSEQ multiplex PCR assay. TCRdb holds this immuneACCESS table with in-frame rearrangements only. Some clones are missing; in checked studies, unresolved V genes explain under half, and the rest has no known cause. The sample includes 160,000 or so clones, with roughly 84% observed a single time. Of the sample, about 2.9% falls within the top ten clones. The sample in question was PBMCs, obtained at disease progression, from a patient treated with ibrutinib. The receptors originated from a human donor with chronic lymphocytic leukemia.

J is TRBJ2-7 and V is TRBV28; tentatively, D is TRBD2 (5 bases). Germline V CDR1 and CDR2: MDHEN, SYDVKM. V lost 4 bases and J 3 bases, leaving 13 bases between the germline ends. The CDR3 extends over 14 amino acids. Here the CDR3 DNA reads TGTGCCAGCAGTTACCAAGCGGCCCACTACGAGCAGTACTTC. This gives the protein CASSYQAAHYEQYF.

CDR3 DNA sequence: TGTGCCAGCAGTGATGGTAGGGGGTCGGGGGAGCTGTTTTTT. Translating gives CASSDGRGSGELFF. The V gene is TRBV25-1, the J gene TRBJ2-2; possible D gene TRBD1, 6 bases. V lost 3 bases and J lost 8, with 13 bases in between. The length of the CDR3 is 14 residues. The germline V gene has CDR1 MGHDK and CDR2 SYGVNS. Filled out from reference TRBV25-1 and TRBJ2-2, the complete variable domain reads EADIYQTPRYLVIGTGKKITLECSQTMGHDKMYWYQQDPGMELHLIHYSYGVNSTEKGDLSSESTVSRIRTEHFPLTLESARPSHTSQYLCASSDGRGSGELFFGEGSRLTVL.

V and J are TRBV6-5 and TRBJ2-7; D might be TRBD1 (6 bases). V gave up 0 bases and J gave up 3 bases, with 12 bases separating them. The CDR3 covers 15 residues. Per the germline V gene, CDR1 is MNHEY and CDR2 is SVGAGI. The CDR3 DNA follows: TGTGCCAGCAGTTACTCGAGTAGAGGGGGCTACGAGCAGTACTTC. The encoded protein is CASSYSSRGGYEQYF.

The rearrangement links TRBV2 to TRBJ2-3; 11 bases align to TRBD2. Germline V CDR1 and CDR2: SNHLY, FYNNEI. This CDR3 has 15 amino acids. J lost 0 bases, V lost 5 bases, and 1 base had no gene match. CDR3 protein: CASSPSGRSTDTQYF. In DNA form, the CDR3 reads TGTGCCAGCAGTCCTAGCGGGAGGAGCACAGATACGCAGTATTTT.

The chain links TRBV5-1 to TRBJ1-1; perhaps TRBD1 as D (5 bases). CDR1 is SGHRS, CDR2 YFSETQ, per germline. CDR3 length: 15 amino acids. Trimming took off 3 bases at V and 6 bases at J, with 18 bases between the two ends. This CDR3 reads CASSSLEGSPPEAFF. DNA of the CDR3: TGCGCCAGCAGCTCGCTTGAGGGGTCCCCCCCTGAAGCTTTCTTT.

The chain employs TRBV11-2 and TRBJ1-2; 7 nucleotides match TRBD1. Trimming at V came to 5 bases and at J to 1 base, leaving 7 bases not matched to a gene. This CDR3 spans 15 amino acids. The germline gives CDR1 SGHAT, CDR2 FQNNGV. The CDR3 nucleotides read TGTGCCAGCAGCAGTCGGGACAGCAGTAACTATGGCTACACCTTC. Translation: CASSSRDSSNYGYTF.

The chain is built from TRBV28 and TRBJ1-2, with 7 nucleotides matching TRBD1. CDR3 length: 16 residues. Trimming removed 3 bases from V and 7 bases from J; junction bases left unmatched: 14. The germline V gene has CDR1 MDHEN and CDR2 SYDVKM. In nucleotides, the CDR3 is TGTGCCAGCAGTTTCTCTTCCACCGGGACAGTGAGTGGCTACACCTTC. Its translation: CASSFSSTGTVSGYTF.

This chain uses TRBV28 with TRBJ1-1, with 7 bases identical to TRBD1. V gave up 5 bases and J gave up 3 bases; unmatched junction bases: 9. CDR1 and CDR2 from the germline V gene are MDHEN and SYDVKM. The CDR3 is 15 residues long. The CDR3 reads CASSPQGIRHTEAFF. CDR3 nucleotide sequence: TGTGCCAGCAGTCCACAGGGGATTAGGCACACTGAAGCTTTCTTT.

This chain links TRBV6-1 with TRBJ2-7, with 9 nucleotides matching TRBD1. J gave up 4 bases and V 1 base, and 2 bases lay outside the gene matches. Germline V CDR1 and CDR2: MNHNS, SASEGT. The CDR3 runs 14 residues. CDR3 DNA sequence: TGTGCCAGCAGTGAAGTGACAGGGGGGTACGAGCAGTACTTC. Translated, it gives CASSEVTGGYEQYF.

The chain carries TRBV7-7 and TRBJ2-3, with unresolved D. This CDR3 has 18 residues. Trimming shortened V by 4 bases and J by 2 bases, and 22 bases separated the two germline ends. Per germline, CDR1 SSHAT and CDR2 FNYEAQ (reference sequence). In DNA, the CDR3 is TGTGCCAGCAGCTCCCGGACGACACCTCCCCTCTTCACAGATACGCAGTATTTT. Translating gives CASSSRTTPPLFTDTQYF.

The chain carries TRBV11-1 and TRBJ1-5; 9 bases map to TRBD1. Trimming cost V 10 bases and J 7 bases; bases outside gene matches: 11. Germline CDR1 and CDR2: SGHAT and FQDESV (reference sequence). This CDR3 region has 14 residues. CDR3 nucleotides: TGTGCCACCCTACACAGGGGGCGCGGGCAGCCCCAGCATTTT. This encodes CATLHRGRGQPQHF.

The chain has TRBV4-3 and TRBJ2-1; D ambiguous. There are 14 residues in the CDR3. Germline CDR1 LGHNA, CDR2 YSLEER. The V end was cut by 4 bases, the J end by 8 bases, with 15 bases between. CDR3 sequence: CASSRNNWSDEQFF. CDR3 coding DNA: TGCGCCAGCAGCCGCAACAATTGGTCCGATGAGCAGTTCTTC.

The DNA for the CDR3 is TGTGCCATCAGTGATTCGACAGGGGTTAGCAATCAGCCCCAGCATTTT. Its protein product is CAISDSTGVSNQPQHF. The V call is TRBV10-3, the J call TRBJ1-5; TRBD1 aligns across 8 bases. Germline-derived CDR1 and CDR2 are ENHRY and SYGVKD. This CDR3 is 16 amino acids long. V gave up 3 bases and J gave up 0 bases; unmatched junction bases: 4.

This chain uses TRBV11-2 with TRBJ1-1; 7 bases match TRBD1. The CDR3 contains 15 residues. After removal of 2 bases from V and 4 bases from J, the junction contained 7 bases not matched to a gene. Per the germline V gene, CDR1 is SGHAT and CDR2 is FQNNGV. The DNA for the CDR3 is TGTGCCAGCAGCTTAAGCCAACCAGGGGGCACTGAAGCTTTCTTT. It specifies CASSLSQPGGTEAFF. Based on the CDR3 plus reference TRBV11-2 and TRBJ1-1, the full variable domain is EAGVAQSPRYKIIEKRQSVAFWCNPISGHATLYWYQQILGQGPKLLIQFQNNGVVDDSQLPKDRFSAERLKGVDSTLKIQPAKLEDSAVYLCASSLSQPGGTEAFFGQGTRLTVV.

The sample holds a few counts of this clone. The chain links TRBV9 to TRBJ2-1; D is uncertain. V lost 1 base to trimming and J lost 2 bases, with 10 bases between them. In germline, CDR1 is SGDLS, CDR2 YYNGEE. CDR3 length: 15 residues. The CDR3 bases are TGTGCCAGCAGCGTACGGCAGAACACCTACAATGAGCAGTTCTTC. This sequence encodes CASSVRQNTYNEQFF.

The rearrangement joins TRBV7-2 to TRBJ2-1; 7 nucleotides align to TRBD1. Germline V gene lookup returns CDR1 SGHTA and CDR2 FQGNSA. Trimming removed 5 bases from V and 6 bases from J; junction bases left unmatched: 7. The CDR3 runs to 14 residues. This CDR3 is CASSPGQLVNEQFF. CDR3 DNA sequence: TGTGCCAGCAGCCCGGGACAGTTAGTCAATGAGCAGTTCTTC.

This clone was seen a single time. This rearrangement joins TRBV27 to TRBJ1-1; D is possibly TRBD1 (6 bases). CDR1 and CDR2 from the germline V gene are MNHEY and SMNVEV (reference sequence). The V end lost 5 bases, the J end lost 5 bases, and 15 bases lay between the germline ends. The CDR3 contains 14 residues. CDR3 DNA sequence: TGTGCCAGCAGTCCCAAATACAGGGTTACTGAAGCTTTCTTT. Protein sequence: CASSPKYRVTEAFF.

The chain recombines TRBV19 with TRBJ2-3; 12 positions match TRBD2. The CDR3 is 16 amino acids. Per the germline V gene, CDR1 is LNHDA and CDR2 is SQIVND (reference sequence). With 7 bases clipped from V and 2 bases from J, the junction kept 7 bases outside the gene matches. CDR3 protein: CASKWTSGNPTDTQYF. The DNA for the CDR3 is TGTGCCAGTAAATGGACTAGCGGGAACCCCACAGATACGCAGTATTTT. Filled out from reference TRBV19 and TRBJ2-3, the complete variable domain reads DGGITQSPKYLFRKEGQNVTLSCEQNLNHDAMYWYRQDPGQGLRLIYYSQIVNDFQKGDIAEGYSVSREKKESFPLTVTSAQKNPTAFYLCASKWTSGNPTDTQYFGPGTRLTVL.

The V call is TRBV21-1, the J call TRBJ2-5; the D segment call TRBD2 is taken from the table without a DNA check. TRBV21-1 has pseudogene status. CDR3 length: 18 amino acids. CDR3 amino acids: CASSKATPGLAYRETQYF. In DNA form, the CDR3 reads TGTGCCAGCAGCAAAGCGACCCCGGGACTAGCTTACCGGGAGACCCAGTACTTC.

The chain employs TRBV27 and TRBJ2-5, with 8 bases fitting TRBD2. Looked up from germline, CDR1 is MNHEY and CDR2 is SMNVEV (reference sequence). The J segment lost 7 bases and the V segment lost 7 bases, leaving 11 bases of the junction unmatched. This CDR3 has 14 residues. The CDR3 loop is CASNAGPGGVTQYF. The CDR3 DNA follows: TGTGCCAGCAACGCGGGACCGGGGGGGGTGACCCAGTACTTC.

The chain recombines TRBV6-6 with TRBJ1-1; 8 bases map to TRBD1. With V trimmed by 5 bases and J by 8 bases, 10 bases remained unmatched. Germline-derived CDR1 and CDR2 are MNHNY and SVGAGI (reference sequence). The length of the CDR3 is 14 residues. The CDR3 loop is CASSLGRGLQEAFF. The CDR3, as DNA: TGTGCCAGCAGTCTAGGCAGGGGGCTCCAGGAAGCTTTCTTT.